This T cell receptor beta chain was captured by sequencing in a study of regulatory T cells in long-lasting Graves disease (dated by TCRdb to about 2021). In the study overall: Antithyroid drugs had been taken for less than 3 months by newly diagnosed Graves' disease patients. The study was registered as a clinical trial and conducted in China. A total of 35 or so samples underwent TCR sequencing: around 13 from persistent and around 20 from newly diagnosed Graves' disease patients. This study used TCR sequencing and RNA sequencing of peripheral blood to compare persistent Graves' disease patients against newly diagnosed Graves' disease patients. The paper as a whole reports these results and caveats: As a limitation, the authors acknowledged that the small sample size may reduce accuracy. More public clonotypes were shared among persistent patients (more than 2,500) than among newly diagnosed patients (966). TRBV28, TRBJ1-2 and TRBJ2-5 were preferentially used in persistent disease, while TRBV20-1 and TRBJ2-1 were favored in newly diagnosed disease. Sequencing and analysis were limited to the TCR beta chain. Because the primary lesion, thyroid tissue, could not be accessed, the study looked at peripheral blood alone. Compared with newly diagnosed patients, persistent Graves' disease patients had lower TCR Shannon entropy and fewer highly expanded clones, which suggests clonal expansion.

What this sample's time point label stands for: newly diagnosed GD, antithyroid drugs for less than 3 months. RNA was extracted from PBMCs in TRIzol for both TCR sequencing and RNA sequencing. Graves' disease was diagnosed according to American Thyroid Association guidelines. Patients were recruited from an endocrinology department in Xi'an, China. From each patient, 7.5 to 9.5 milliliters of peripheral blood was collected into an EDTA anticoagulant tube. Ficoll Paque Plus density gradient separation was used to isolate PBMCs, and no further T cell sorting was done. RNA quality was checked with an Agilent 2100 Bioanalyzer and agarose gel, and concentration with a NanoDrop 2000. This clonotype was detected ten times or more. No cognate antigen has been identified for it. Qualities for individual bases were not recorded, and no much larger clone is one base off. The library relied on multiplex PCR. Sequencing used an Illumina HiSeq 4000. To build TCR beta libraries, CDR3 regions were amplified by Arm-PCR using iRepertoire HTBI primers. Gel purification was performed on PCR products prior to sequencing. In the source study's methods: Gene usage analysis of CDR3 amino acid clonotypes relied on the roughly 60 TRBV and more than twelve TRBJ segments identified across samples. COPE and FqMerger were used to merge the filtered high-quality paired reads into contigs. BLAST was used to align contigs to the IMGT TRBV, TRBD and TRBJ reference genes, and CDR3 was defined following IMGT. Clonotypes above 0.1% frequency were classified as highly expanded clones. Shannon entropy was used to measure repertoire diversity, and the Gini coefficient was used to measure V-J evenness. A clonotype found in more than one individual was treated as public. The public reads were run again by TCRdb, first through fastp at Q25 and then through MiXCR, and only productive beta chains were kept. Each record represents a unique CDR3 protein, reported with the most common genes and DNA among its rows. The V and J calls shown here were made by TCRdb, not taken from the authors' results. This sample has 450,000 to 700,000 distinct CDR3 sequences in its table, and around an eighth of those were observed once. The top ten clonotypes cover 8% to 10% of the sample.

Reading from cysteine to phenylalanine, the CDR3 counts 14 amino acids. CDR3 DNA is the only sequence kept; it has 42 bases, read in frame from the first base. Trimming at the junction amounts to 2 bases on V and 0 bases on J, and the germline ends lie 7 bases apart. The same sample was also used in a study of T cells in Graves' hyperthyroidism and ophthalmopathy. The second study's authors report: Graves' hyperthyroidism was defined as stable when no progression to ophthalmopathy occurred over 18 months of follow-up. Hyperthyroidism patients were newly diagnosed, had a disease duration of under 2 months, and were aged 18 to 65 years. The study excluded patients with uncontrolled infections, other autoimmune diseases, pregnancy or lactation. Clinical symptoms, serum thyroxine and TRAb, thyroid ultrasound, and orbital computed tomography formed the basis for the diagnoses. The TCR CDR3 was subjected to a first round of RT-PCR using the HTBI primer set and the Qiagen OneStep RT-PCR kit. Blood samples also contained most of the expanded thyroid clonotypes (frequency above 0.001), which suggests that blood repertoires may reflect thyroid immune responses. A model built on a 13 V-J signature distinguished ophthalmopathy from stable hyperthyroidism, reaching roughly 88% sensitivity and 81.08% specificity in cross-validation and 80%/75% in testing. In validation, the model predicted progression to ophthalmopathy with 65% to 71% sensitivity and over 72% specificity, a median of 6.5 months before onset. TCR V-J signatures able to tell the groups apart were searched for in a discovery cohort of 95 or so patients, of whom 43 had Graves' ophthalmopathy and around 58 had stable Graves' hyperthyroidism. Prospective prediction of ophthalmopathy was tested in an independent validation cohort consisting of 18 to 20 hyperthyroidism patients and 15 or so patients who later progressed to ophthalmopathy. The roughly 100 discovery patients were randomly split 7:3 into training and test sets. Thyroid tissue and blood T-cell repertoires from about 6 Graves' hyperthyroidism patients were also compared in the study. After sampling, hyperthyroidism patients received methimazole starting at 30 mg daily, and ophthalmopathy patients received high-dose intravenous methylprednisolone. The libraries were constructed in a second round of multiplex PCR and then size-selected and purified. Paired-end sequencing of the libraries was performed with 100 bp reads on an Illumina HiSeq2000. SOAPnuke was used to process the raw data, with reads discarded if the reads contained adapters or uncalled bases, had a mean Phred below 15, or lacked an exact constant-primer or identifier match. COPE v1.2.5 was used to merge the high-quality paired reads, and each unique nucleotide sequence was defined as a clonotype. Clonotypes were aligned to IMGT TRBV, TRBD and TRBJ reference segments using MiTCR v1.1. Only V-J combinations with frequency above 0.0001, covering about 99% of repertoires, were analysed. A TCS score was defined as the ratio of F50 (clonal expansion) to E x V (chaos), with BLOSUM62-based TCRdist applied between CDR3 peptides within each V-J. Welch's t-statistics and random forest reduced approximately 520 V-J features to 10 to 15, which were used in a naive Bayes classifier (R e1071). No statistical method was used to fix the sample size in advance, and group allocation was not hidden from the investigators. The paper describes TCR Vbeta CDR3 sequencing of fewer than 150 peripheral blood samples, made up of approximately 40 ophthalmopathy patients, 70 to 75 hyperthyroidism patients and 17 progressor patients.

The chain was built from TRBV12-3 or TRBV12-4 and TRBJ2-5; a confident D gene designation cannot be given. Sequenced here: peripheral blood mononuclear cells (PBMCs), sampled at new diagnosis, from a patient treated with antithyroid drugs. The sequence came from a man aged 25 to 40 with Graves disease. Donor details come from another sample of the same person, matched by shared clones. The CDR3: CASSLWRHQETQYF. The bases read TGTGCCAGCAGTTTATGGCGGCACCAAGAGACCCAGTACTTC.